This T cell receptor beta chain derives from a study of cytomegalovirus exposure and HLA in healthy donors. Study-level findings and limits: It was reported that the classifier diagnosed cytomegalovirus status with high specificity and sensitivity in both the original and validation cohorts.

In the case of this clone: Its cognate antigen is unknown.

The PCR used 60 Vbeta and 13 Jbeta primers. Repertoires were generated with immunoSEQ multiplex PCR, while TCRdb's copy carries only in-frame clones and drops some. Here the sample table reports under 90,000 clones. Between the trimmed V and J ends, which lost 2 bases and 3 bases, there was a span of 8 bases. Germline V gene lookup returns CDR1 LGHNA and CDR2 YNFKEQ. The CDR3 spans 14 residues. What was sequenced was PBMCs. The chain has TRBV4-2 and TRBJ2-1; possibly TRBD1 for D (5 bases). The TCR sequence derives from a man in his forties or fifties in good health and CMV-seropositive. The DNA for the CDR3 is TGTGCCAGCAGCCAACAGGGCCTCTACAATGAGCAGTTCTTC. This translates into CASSQQGLYNEQFF.